This TCR beta chain is from a study of T cells in Graves' hyperthyroidism and ophthalmopathy. Study-wide results and caveats: Ophthalmopathy was told apart from stable hyperthyroidism by a 13 V-J model. The blood repertoire included most of the expanded thyroid clonotypes above 0.001.

Graves' hyperthyroidism is called stable when ophthalmopathy does not progress within 18 months. Exclusion followed for patients with uncontrolled infection, other autoimmune disease, pregnancy or lactation. CDR3 length: 16 residues. The V and J ends lost 1 base and 1 base respectively, with 13 bases between them. This clonotype appeared many times. Its antigen is not known. TCR beta CDR3 regions were amplified from RNA. First-round RT-PCR of the TCR CDR3 relied on the HTBI primer set. MiXCR was run by TCRdb on the multiplex PCR reads, yielding one entry per CDR3 protein. Of hundreds of thousands of distinct CDR3 sequences in the sample, around 13% are singletons; the top ten hold roughly a tenth.

This chain joins TRBV12-3 or TRBV12-4 and TRBJ1-2, with unresolved D. The source of this sequence is a woman in her late teens or twenties with Graves' hyperthyroidism. Sequenced: blood. In nucleotides, the CDR3 is TGTGCCAGCAGTTTAGGGCCGGGAACGATTAACTATGGCTACACCTTC. Its translation is CASSLGPGTINYGYTF.